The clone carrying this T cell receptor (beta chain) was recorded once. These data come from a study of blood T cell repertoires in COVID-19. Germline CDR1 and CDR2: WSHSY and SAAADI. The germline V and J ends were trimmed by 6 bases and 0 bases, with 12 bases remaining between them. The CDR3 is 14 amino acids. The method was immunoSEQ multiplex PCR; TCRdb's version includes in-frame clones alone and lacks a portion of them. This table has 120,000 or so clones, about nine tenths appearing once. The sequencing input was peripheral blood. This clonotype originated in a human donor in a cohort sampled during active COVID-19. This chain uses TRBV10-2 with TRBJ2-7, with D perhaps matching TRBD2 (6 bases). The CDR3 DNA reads TGCGCCAGCAGGCCGGGACTGAGCTCCTACGAGCAGTACTTC. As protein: CASRPGLSSYEQYF.